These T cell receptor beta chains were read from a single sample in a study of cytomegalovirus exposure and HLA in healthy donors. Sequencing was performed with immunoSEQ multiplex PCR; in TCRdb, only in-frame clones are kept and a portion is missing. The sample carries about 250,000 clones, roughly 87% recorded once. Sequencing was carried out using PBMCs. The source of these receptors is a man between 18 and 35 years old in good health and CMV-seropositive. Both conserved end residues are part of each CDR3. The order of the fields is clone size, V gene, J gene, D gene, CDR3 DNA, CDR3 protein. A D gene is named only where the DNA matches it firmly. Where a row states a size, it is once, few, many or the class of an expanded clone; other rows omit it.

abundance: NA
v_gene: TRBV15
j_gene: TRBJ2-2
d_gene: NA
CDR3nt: TGTGCCACCAGTCCCCCCGGACAGAGTGACACCGGGGAGCTGTTTTTT
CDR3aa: CATSPPGQSDTGELFF

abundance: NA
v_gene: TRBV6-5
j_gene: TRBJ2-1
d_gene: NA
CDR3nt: TGTGCCAGCAGCCCCGAGCAGGGATCCTACAATGAGCAGTTCTTC
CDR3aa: CASSPEQGSYNEQFF

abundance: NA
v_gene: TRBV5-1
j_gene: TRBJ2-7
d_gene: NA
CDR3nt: TGCGCCAGCGGAGTTTCGGGGGTCTCCTACGAGCAGTACTTC
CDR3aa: CASGVSGVSYEQYF

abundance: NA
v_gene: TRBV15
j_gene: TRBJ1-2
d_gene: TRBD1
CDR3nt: TGTGCCACCAGCAGCAAAAAGACAGGGAACTACGGCTACACCTTC
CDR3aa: CATSSKKTGNYGYTF

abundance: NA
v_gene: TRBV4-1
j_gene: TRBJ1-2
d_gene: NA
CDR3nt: TGCGCCAGCAGCCAAGGGGTTGTAGGGATATATGGCTACACCTTC
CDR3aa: CASSQGVVGIYGYTF

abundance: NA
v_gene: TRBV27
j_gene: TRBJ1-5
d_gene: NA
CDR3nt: TGTGCCAGCAGCCCTCGGGGGGCCGGACAGCCCCAGCATTTT
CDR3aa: CASSPRGAGQPQHF

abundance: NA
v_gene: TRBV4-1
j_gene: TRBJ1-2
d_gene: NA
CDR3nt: TGCGCCAGCAGCCAAGAACGGAGAACTAACTATGGCTACACCTTC
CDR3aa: CASSQERRTNYGYTF

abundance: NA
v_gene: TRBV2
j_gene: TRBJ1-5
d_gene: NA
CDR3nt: TGTGCCAGCAGTGAAGGTCTGGGTCTTCAGCCCCAGCATTTT
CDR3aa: CASSEGLGLQPQHF

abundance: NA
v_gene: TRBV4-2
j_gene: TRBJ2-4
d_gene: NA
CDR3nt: TGTGCCAGCAGCCAAGCAATCGAAGTAGCCAAAAACATTCAGTACTTC
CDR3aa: CASSQAIEVAKNIQYF

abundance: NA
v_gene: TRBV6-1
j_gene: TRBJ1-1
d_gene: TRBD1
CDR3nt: TGTGCCAGCAGTGGACAGGGCGCGAACACTGAAGCTTTCTTT
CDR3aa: CASSGQGANTEAFF

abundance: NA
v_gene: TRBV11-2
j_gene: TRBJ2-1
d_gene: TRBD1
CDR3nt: TGTGCCAGCAGCTTTATTGGACAGGCTTACAATGAGCAGTTCTTC
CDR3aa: CASSFIGQAYNEQFF

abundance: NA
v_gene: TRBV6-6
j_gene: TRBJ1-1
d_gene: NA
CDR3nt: TGTGCCAGCAGTTATAGAACTGAAGCTTTCTTT
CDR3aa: CASSYRTEAFF

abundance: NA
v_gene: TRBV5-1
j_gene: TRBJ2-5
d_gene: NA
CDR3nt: TGCGCCAGCAGCTTGCCGACCCCTCAAGAGACCCAGTACTTC
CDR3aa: CASSLPTPQETQYF

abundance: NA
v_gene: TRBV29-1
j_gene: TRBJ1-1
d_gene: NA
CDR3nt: TGCAGCGCTGGCATGACAGTGAACACTGAAGCTTTCTTT
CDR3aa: CSAGMTVNTEAFF

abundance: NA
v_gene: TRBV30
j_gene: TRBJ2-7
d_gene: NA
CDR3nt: TGTGCCTGGGCTAGGACAGCCCTCTCCTACGAGCAGTACTTC
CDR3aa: CAWARTALSYEQYF

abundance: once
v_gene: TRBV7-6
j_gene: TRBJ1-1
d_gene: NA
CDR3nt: TGTGCCAGCAGCTCAACAGAAAACACTGAAGCTTTCTTT
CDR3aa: CASSSTENTEAFF

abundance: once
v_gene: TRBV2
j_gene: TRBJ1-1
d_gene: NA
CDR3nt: TGTGCCAGCAGTGAGAACCGGGCCGGGAACACTGAAGCTTTCTTT
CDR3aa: CASSENRAGNTEAFF

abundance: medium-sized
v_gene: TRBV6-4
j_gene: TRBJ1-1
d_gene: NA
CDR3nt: TGTGCCAGCAGTGACTCCGCCAACACTGAAGCTTTCTTT
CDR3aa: CASSDSANTEAFF